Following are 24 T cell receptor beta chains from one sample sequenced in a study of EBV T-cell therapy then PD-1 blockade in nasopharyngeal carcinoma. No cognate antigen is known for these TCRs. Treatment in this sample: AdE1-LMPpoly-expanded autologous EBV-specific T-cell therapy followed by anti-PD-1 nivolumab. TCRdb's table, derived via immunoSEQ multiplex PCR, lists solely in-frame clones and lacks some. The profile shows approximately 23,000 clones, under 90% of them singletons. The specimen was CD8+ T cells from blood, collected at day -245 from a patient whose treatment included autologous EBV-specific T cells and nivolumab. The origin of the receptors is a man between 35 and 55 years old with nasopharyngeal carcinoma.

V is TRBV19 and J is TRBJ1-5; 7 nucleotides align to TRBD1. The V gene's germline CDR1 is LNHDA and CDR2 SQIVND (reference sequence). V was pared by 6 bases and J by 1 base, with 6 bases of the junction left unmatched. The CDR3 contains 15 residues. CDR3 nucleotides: TGTGCCAGTAGAACCGGGACAGCCAGCAATCAGCCCCAGCATTTT. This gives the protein CASRTGTASNQPQHF. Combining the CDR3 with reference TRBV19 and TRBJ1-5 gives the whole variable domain DGGITQSPKYLFRKEGQNVTLSCEQNLNHDAMYWYRQDPGQGLRLIYYSQIVNDFQKGDIAEGYSVSREKKESFPLTVTSAQKNPTAFYLCASRTGTASNQPQHFGDGTRLSIL.

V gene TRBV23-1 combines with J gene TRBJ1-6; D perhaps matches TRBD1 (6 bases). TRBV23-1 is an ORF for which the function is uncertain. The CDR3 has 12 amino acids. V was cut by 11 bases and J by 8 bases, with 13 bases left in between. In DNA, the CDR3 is TGCGCCGGGGATAACAGGGATTCACCCCTCCACTTT. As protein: CAGDNRDSPLHF.

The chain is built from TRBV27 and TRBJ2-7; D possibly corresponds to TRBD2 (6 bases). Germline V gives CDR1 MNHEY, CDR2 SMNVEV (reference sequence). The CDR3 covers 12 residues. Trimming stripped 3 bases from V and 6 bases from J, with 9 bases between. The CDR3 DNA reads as TGTGCCAGCAGTTTCCCCGGGGGCGAGCAGTACTTC. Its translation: CASSFPGGEQYF.

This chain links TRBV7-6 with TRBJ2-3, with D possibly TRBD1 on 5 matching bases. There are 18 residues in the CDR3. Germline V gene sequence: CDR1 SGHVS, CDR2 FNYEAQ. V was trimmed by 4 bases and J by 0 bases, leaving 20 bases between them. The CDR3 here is CASSYPSTGTASTDTQYF. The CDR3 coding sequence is TGTGCCAGCAGCTATCCTTCCACAGGTACCGCTAGCACAGATACGCAGTATTTT. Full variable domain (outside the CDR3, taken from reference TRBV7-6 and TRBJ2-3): GAGVSQSPRYKVTKRGQDVALRCDPISGHVSLYWYRQALGQGPEFLTYFNYEAQQDKSGLPNDRFSAERPEGSISTLTIQRTEQRDSAMYRCASSYPSTGTASTDTQYFGPGTRLTVL.

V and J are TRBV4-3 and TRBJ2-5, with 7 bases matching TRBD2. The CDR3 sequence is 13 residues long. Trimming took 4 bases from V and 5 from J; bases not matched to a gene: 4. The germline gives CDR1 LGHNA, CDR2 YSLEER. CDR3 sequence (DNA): TGCGCCAGCAGCCGGGGGGGAAGGGAGACCCAGTACTTC. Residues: CASSRGGRETQYF.

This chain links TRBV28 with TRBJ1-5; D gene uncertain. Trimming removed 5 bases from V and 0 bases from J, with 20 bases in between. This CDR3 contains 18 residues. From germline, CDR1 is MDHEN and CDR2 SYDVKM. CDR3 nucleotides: TGTGCCAGCAGTCTTTTCCCACCTTCCGCCCGTAGCAATCAGCCCCAGCATTTT. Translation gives CASSLFPPSARSNQPQHF.

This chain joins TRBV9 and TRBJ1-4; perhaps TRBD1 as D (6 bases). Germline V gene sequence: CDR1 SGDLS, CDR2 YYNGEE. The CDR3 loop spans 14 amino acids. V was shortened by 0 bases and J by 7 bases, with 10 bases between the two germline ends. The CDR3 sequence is CASSVAGAGEKLFF. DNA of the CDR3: TGTGCCAGCAGCGTAGCAGGGGCTGGTGAAAAACTGTTTTTT.

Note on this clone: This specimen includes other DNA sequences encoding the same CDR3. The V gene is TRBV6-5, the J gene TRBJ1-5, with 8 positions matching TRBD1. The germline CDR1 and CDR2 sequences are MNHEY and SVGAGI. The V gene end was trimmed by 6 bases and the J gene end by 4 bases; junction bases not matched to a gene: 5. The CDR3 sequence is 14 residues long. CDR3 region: CASRRTGRNQPQHF. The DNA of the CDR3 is TGTGCCAGCAGGAGGACAGGGAGAAATCAGCCCCAGCATTTT.

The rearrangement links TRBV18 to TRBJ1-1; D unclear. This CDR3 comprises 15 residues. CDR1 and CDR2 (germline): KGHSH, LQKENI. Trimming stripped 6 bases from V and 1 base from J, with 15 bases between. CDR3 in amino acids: CASSPVNSPNTEAFF. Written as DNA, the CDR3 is TGTGCCAGCTCTCCGGTCAACAGTCCGAACACTGAAGCTTTCTTT.

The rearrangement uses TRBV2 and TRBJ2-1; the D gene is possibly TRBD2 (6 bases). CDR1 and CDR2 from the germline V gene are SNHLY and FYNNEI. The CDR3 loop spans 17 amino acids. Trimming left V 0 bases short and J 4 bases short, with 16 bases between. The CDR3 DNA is TGTGCCAGCAGTGAAGCGCGCAGACTAGGGGAGTACAATGAGCAGTTCTTC. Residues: CASSEARRLGEYNEQFF. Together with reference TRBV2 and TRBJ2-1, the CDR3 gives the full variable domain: EPEVTQTPSHQVTQMGQEVILRCVPISNHLYFYWYRQILGQKVEFLVSFYNNEISEKSEIFDDQFSVERPDGSNFTLKIRSTKLEDSAMYFCASSEARRLGEYNEQFFGPGTRLTVL.

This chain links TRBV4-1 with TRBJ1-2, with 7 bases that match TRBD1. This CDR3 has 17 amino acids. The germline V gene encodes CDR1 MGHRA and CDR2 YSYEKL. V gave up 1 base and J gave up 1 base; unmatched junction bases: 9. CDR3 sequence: CASSQAGRGGINYGYTF. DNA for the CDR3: TGCGCCAGCAGCCAAGCTGGTAGAGGGGGCATTAACTATGGCTACACCTTC.

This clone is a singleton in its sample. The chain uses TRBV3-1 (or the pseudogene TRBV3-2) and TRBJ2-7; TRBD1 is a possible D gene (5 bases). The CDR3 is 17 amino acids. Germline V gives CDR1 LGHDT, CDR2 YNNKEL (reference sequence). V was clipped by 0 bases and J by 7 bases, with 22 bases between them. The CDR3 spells CASSQDAGHDRITEQYF. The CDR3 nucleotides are TGTGCCAGCAGCCAAGATGCCGGACACGATAGGATCACGGAGCAGTACTTC.

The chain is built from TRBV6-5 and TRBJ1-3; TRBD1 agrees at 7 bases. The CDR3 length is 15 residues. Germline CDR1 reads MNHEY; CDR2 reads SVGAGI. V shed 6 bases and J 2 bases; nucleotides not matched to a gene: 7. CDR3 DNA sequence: TGTGCCAGCAGCCCGTGGACAGGAACTGGAAACACCATATATTTT. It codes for CASSPWTGTGNTIYF.

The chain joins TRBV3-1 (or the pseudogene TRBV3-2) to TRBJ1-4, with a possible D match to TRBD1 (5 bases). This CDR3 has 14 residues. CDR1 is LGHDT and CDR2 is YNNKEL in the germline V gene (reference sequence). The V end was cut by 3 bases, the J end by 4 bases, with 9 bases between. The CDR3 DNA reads TGTGCCAGCAGCCATCAGGGTTTTAATGAAAAACTGTTTTTT. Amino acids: CASSHQGFNEKLFF.

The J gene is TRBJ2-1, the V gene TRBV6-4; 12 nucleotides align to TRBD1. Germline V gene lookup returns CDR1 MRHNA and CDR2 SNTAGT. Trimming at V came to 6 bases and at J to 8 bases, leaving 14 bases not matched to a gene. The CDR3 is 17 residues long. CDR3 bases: TGTGCCAGCAGCATTTCTTCCCCGGGACAGGGGGCCGATGAGCAGTTCTTC. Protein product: CASSISSPGQGADEQFF.

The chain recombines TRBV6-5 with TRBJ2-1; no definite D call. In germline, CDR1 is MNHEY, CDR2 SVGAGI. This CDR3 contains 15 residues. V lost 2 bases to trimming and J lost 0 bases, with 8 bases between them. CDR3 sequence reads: CASSYHTNSYNEQFF. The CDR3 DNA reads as TGTGCCAGCAGTTACCATACGAACTCCTACAATGAGCAGTTCTTC.

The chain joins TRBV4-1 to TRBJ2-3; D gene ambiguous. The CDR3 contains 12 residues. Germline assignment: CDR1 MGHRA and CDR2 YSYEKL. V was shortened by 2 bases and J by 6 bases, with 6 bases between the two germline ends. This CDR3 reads CASSQPRDTQYF. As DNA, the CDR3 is TGCGCCAGCAGCCAACCGCGTGATACGCAGTATTTT.

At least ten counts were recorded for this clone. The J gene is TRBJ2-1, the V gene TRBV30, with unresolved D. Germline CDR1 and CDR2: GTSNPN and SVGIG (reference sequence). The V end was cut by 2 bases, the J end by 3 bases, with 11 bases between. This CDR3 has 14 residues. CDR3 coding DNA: TGTGCCTGGAGTCATGAAGCAAACTACAATGAGCAGTTCTTC. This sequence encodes CAWSHEANYNEQFF.

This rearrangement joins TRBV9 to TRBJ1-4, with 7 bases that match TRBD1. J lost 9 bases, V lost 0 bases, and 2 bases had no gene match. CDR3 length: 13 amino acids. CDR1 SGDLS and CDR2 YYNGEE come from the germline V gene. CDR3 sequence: CASSVEGAKKLFF. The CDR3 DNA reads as TGTGCCAGCAGCGTAGAGGGGGCCAAAAAACTGTTTTTT.

This CDR3 is CASSLGPASGMGQYF. CDR3 bases: TGTGCCAGCAGCCTAGGGCCGGCGTCGGGAATGGGGCAGTACTTC. The rearrangement uses TRBV7-3 and TRBJ2-7; perhaps TRBD2 as D (5 bases). The V and J ends lost 5 bases and 9 bases respectively, with 23 bases between them. CDR3 length equals 15 residues. Germline values: CDR1 SGHTA, CDR2 FQGTGA.

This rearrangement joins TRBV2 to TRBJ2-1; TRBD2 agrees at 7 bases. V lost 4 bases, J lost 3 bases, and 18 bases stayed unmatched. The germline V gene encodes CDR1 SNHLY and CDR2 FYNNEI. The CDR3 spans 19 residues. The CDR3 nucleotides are TGTGCCAGCAGTGTTCCCCGTGGGGGGGACTTTTCAAACTACAATGAGCAGTTCTTC. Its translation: CASSVPRGGDFSNYNEQFF.

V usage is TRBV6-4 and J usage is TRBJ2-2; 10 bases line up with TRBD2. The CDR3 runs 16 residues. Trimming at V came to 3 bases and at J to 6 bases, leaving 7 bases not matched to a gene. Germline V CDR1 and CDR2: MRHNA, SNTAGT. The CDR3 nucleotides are TGTGCCAGCAGTGATGGACTAGCGGAGGGGTCCGGGGAGCTGTTTTTT. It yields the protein CASSDGLAEGSGELFF.

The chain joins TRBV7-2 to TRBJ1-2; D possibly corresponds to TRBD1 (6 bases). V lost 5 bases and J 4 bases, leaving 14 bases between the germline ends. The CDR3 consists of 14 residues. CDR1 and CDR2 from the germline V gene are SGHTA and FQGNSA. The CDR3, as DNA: TGTGCCAGCAGCCTCTCGCAGGGGCCCTATGGCTACACCTTC. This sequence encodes CASSLSQGPYGYTF.

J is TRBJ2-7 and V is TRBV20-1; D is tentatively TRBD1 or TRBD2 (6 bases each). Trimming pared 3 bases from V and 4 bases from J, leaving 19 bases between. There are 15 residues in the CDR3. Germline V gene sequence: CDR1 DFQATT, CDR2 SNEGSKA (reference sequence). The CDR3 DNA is TGCAGTGCTAGTACATCTAGGGGGGCATCATACGAGCAGTACTTC. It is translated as CSASTSRGASYEQYF.